This TCR beta chain was recovered during a study of early T cells in non-severe SARS-CoV-2 infection. Study-wide background: The input, bulk RNA from unsorted whole blood, was sequenced, and chains were unpaired. Study-wide results and caveats: VDJdb-based annotation leaned toward anti-spike CD8 responses and missed private and CD4 specificities.

This clonotype was seen repeatedly, ten times or more. No antigen is known for it. Per the germline V gene, CDR1 is MNHEY and CDR2 is SVGEGT. V was cut by 6 bases and J by 0 bases, with 9 bases left in between. The CDR3 runs 13 residues. Attached unique molecular identifiers marked individual cDNA molecules. TCRdb recomputed calls from the 5' RACE reads with MiXCR, one row per CDR3 protein. Altogether around 23,000 distinct CDR3 sequences are present, 4% to 5.5% being singletons, with the ten largest covering 15% to 20%. This receptor was taken from an adult who was a healthcare worker with PCR-confirmed SARS-CoV-2 infection or an uninfected control (not recorded which). The chain employs TRBV6-2 or TRBV6-3 and TRBJ2-7; D gene ambiguous. The sequenced sample was whole blood. CDR3 in DNA: TGTGCCAGCAGAAACAAGGCCTCCTACGAGCAGTACTTC. This sequence encodes CASRNKASYEQYF.